This note documents a single TCR beta chain sequence. Only in-frame clones appear in the TCRdb table, and some are missing; sequencing was by immunoSEQ multiplex PCR. The sample lists fewer than 55,000 clones; approximately 92% were seen once. This record comes from a study of T cell changes during pregnancy in multiple sclerosis. The CDR3 runs to 12 residues. The V gene lost 2 bases and the J gene lost 8 bases, with 9 bases spanning the gap. The germline CDR1 and CDR2 sequences are MNHEY and SVGAGI. Sequenced input: peripheral blood. This sequence was found in a female donor with multiple sclerosis, enrolled in a pregnancy study. The V call is TRBV6-5, the J call TRBJ1-2; D ambiguous. The CDR3 loop reads CASSYANRGYTF. The CDR3 DNA reads TGTGCCAGCAGTTACGCAAATCGGGGCTACACCTTC.